The T cell receptor (beta chain) described here comes from a study of shared clonotypes between healthy human individuals. A CD45RA-negative memory subset and a CD45RA+ naive subset were separated from the CD4+ cells. Points from the study as a whole: In having few donors, the study represented limited genetic and exposure-history diversity. The naive CD4 repertoires of several donors were compared, and around 5% of clonotypes were shared.

Note on this clone: Its cognate antigen is unknown.

Per the study methods: With immunoSEQ giving junction-only sequences and no quality scores, filtering differed. Only in-frame clones appear in the TCRdb table, and some are missing; sequencing was by immunoSEQ multiplex PCR. That table furnishes V, J and clone size, whereas the DNA furnished D and trimming. Here the sample spans a few million clones, approximately 96% being singletons. The V end was cut by 0 bases, the J end by 2 bases, with 11 bases between. The CDR3 runs to 16 residues. Per the germline V gene, CDR1 is LGHNA and CDR2 is YSLEER. Source material: naive CD4+ T cells sorted from blood. Subset described: CD45RA+ positively selected. The source of this sequence is a man between 18 and 35 years old in good health. The chain links TRBV4-3 to TRBJ2-1; tentatively, D is TRBD2 (5 bases). CDR3 nucleotides: TGCGCCAGCAGCCAAGATGGGGAGCGGACCTACAATGAGCAGTTCTTC. Its translation is CASSQDGERTYNEQFF.